The entry below describes one T cell receptor beta chain. Its antigen is not identified. The data derive from a study of beta chain features in type 1 diabetes. Notes on the study in general: There was a moderate but significant shortening of TCRB CDR3s in all four CD4+ subsets of Type 1 diabetes patients. Patients' naive, central memory and regulatory TCRB repertoires appeared more alike than those of healthy donors. PCR might preferentially amplify shorter templates, equally in patients and controls. For TCRB rearrangement, an influence of HLA type remained unresolved here.

Without exception, sorted populations had purity beyond 98%. Reverse transcribing all isolated RNA meant expressed TCRB transcripts were sequenced. Sequencing was performed with immunoSEQ multiplex PCR; in TCRdb, only in-frame clones are kept and a portion is missing. The sample shows about 240,000 clones, approximately 14% of them seen only once. The CDR3 consists of 13 residues. Trimming took off 5 bases at V and 2 bases at J, with 10 bases between the two ends. The germline V gene encodes CDR1 MNHEY and CDR2 SVGAGI. This chain joins TRBV6-5 and TRBJ2-7, with D perhaps TRBD1 (6 bases). This clonotype was sampled from a young man with type 1 diabetes. The specimen was naive CD4+ T cells from blood. DNA for the CDR3: TGTGCCAGCAGTGAGACAGGCCCCTACGAGCAGTACTTC. Protein sequence: CASSETGPYEQYF.